Reported below is one TCR beta chain. What it recognizes is unknown. The junction differs from germline at one of its ends, possibly a read error. cDNA prepared by RNA extraction and subsequent reverse transcription served as the template for sequencing. Method: immunoSEQ multiplex PCR; TCRdb's copy keeps in-frame clones and lacks some. Of under 150,000 clones detected, 55% to 60% appear once; the ten largest clones hold 3% to 4%. The source of the sample is a study of CD8+ T cells in alopecia areata. The wider study: Treated patients were given oral tofacitinib, which was dosed at 5 to 10 mg twice daily. Severity among treated patients was scored by the percentage of scalp area affected. Study-level results: Lesional scalp displayed greater clonality than normal scalp, most notably in alopecia totalis/universalis.

Treatment described: oral pan-JAK inhibitor, 5-10 mg twice daily. As part of sample collection, lesional scalp punch biopsies and peripheral blood were taken from alopecia areata patients. This CDR3 contains 17 residues. Germline CDR1 SGHNT, CDR2 YYREEE (reference sequence). The rearrangement joins TRBV5-4 to TRBJ1-6; 10 bases map to TRBD1. The sequence derives from a human donor with alopecia areata. This sample comprised CD4+ T cells sorted from blood, obtained at week 24, from a patient treated with tofacitinib. For the CDR3, the DNA is TGTGCCAGCAGTTTGGCGCCCCTGGGACAGGGGAGTGAAGCCCTCCACTTT. Its translation: CASSLAPLGQGSEALHF.